This T cell receptor (beta chain) was recovered during a study of CD8 T cells in Susac syndrome. Random hexamers were used to reverse transcribe an amount of roughly 0.45 to 1 ug RNA. A multiplex approach, immunoSEQ multiplex PCR, amplified TCR beta CDR3 across 54 Vbeta and 13 Jbeta. MiXCR, applied by TCRdb to the immunoSEQ multiplex PCR reads, yields one record per CDR3 protein. In the table there are tens of thousands of distinct CDR3 sequences, 85% to 95% of which are singletons. With regard to this clonotype: Its antigen is currently unknown.

CDR1 is MDHEN and CDR2 is SYDVKM in the germline V gene. There are 14 residues in the CDR3. Unmatched junction bases numbered 6, after V lost 4 bases and J lost 5 bases. General observations from the study: The CD4+ T cell repertoires in Susac syndrome did not show any clonal expansion.

Diagnostic criteria for definite or probable disease, in their recently defined form, were met by the patients with Susac syndrome. The source material was CD4+ T cells from PBMCs. This sequence originates from a human donor with Susac syndrome. The chain combines TRBV28 with TRBJ1-2; 8 bases map to TRBD1. The CDR3 spells CASSWTGPPYGYTF. CDR3 DNA sequence: TGTGCCAGCAGTTGGACAGGGCCTCCGTATGGCTACACCTTC.